This T cell receptor beta chain comes out of a study of T-cell memory formation after mild COVID-19. This CDR3 comprises 14 residues. V lost 6 bases, J lost 1 base, and 13 bases lay in between. CDR1 is LNHDA and CDR2 is SQIVND in the germline V gene (reference sequence). UMIs and sample barcodes were carried by the TCR alpha and TCR beta cDNA libraries that 5'RACE produced using constant-segment primers. TCRdb recomputed calls from the 5' RACE reads with MiXCR, one row per CDR3 protein. The repertoire has around 300,000 distinct CDR3 sequences, approximately 15% of them found once; the top ten carry about a fifth. This clonotype was found a few times.

V gene TRBV19 combines with J gene TRBJ2-7; D remains unclear. The sample taken for sequencing was PBMCs or a T cell subset sorted from them (not recorded which). The sequence was collected from a man younger than 30 who had mild COVID-19 (a few samples of this study predate the infection). Cell type and time point are not known. The CDR3 spells CASRVLSQSYEQYV. CDR3 in DNA: TGTGCCAGTAGGGTCCTTAGTCAATCCTACGAGCAGTACGTC.